The source of this TCR beta chain is a study of T cell responses to AZD1222 COVID-19 vaccine (dated by TCRdb to about 2021). Concerning the study at large: A total of about 230 trial participants underwent TCR sequencing, of whom about 200 received two doses of AZD1222 and some 26 received two doses of the MenACWY control vaccine. Enrollment into the trials was organized by age into subgroups of 18-55, 56-69 and 70-plus years, and those subgroups contained roughly 140, 27 and 60 TCR-sequenced participants, respectively. The study at large found these results: Because no day 14 peak-response samples were available, the repertoires could be characterized only after the peak T cell response. After two AZD1222 doses, both the breadth and the depth of spike-specific TCRs were significantly higher than at day 0 and than in MenACWY recipients. Reportedly, close to half of the unique spike-specific TCRs recognized epitopes lying outside the regions that are mutated in the B.1.351 and B.1.1.7 variants. In the small 56-69-year group, the increase in depth fell short of significance, most likely because of low power. CD4 TCRs associated with the vaccine covered the entire spike protein, and the dominant responses were in regions 160-218 and 743-854. Only 5 to 7 AZD1222 recipients were SARS-CoV-2 seropositive at baseline, limiting conclusions about previously exposed vaccinees. Participants were mostly white British and included more females than males, and it was suggested by the authors that clonal diversity may have been underestimated.

The CDR3 regions of human TCRbeta chains were analyzed by immunosequencing. Under the source paper's analysis protocol: TCRs in the repertoires were matched against a reference library of SARS-CoV-2-specific TCRs that had been generated with the MIRA antigen-specificity platform. Breadth meant the fraction of unique TCRs that were SARS-CoV-2-associated, whereas depth meant the fraction of total T cells that were SARS-CoV-2-associated. Using the MIRA data, each spike-specific TCR was assigned both to the spike region to which the TCR was reactive and to a CD4 or CD8 class. Log10-transformed breadth and depth values were compared by one-way ANOVA with Sidak's multiple comparisons tests. TCRdb retrieved this table from immuneACCESS and kept in-frame rearrangements only. Not all clones are present; in checked studies, unresolved V genes account for under half, and no reason is known for the remainder. Clonal size and the V and J genes are those of that table, whereas D and trimming came from the DNA. This sample has over 100,000 clones in its table, and around 90% of those were observed once. Of the sample, roughly 12% falls within the top ten clones.

In the germline V gene, CDR1 corresponds to SGHRS and CDR2 to YFSETQ. V loses 3 bases, J loses 3 bases, and the germline ends lie 13 bases apart. The CDR3 covers 14 residues, taking in both the cysteine and the phenylalanine. CDR3 DNA is the only sequence kept; it has 42 bases, read in frame from the first base. Interpreted using the paper, the time point label stands for: baseline before first vaccination. Per the publication, the treatment or condition label means: meningococcal conjugate vaccine given as trial control. Samples from vaccinated people were obtained from the UK trials COV001 and COV002, which included a single-blind randomized controlled phase 2/3 trial of AZD1222 (ChAdOx1 nCoV-19) in healthy adults. Trial participant PBMC samples were collected at day 0 and day 28 after the second dose for TCRbeta chain sequencing. Remarks on this clone: Its antigen remains undetermined. Within one base of it there is no much larger clone, and no base qualities were kept.

This specimen consisted of peripheral blood, obtained on day 0 of MenACWY control vaccination. The chain couples TRBV5-1 to TRBJ2-7; a tentative D call is TRBD2 (5 bases match). The origin of this receptor is an adult in good health. The DNA reads as follows: TGCGCCAGCAGCTGGGGTCGTGGGAGCTACGAGCAGTACTTC. This sequence encodes CASSWGRGSYEQYF.